The clone carrying this T cell receptor (beta chain) was seen ten or more times. This sample was taken from a study of blood T cells in healthy people across ages. A sample-barcoded 5' primer and a J-beta primer mix were used in a second PCR of roughly 6 to 12 cycles. A single record per CDR3 protein comes from TCRdb applying MiXCR to the 5' RACE reads. The repertoire consists of some 940,000 distinct CDR3 sequences, with about 29% occurring once and the leading ten covering roughly 10%. V trimming: 6 bases; J trimming: 3 bases; junction bases outside the gene matches: 4. This CDR3 contains 14 residues. Germline V gene data show CDR1 as MDHEN and CDR2 as SYDVKM. The sample was also linked to a second study, of T cells of mothers and their children. From that second work: A few mothers and their six children, all healthy Caucasians, donated. Thymic selection shapes TCR recombination output in related pairs, and it does so similarly in unrelated pairs. Researchers report slightly higher, though non-significant, overlap in related mother-child pairs than in unrelated pairs.

The sequence derives from a woman aged 40-49 years in good health. This chain connects TRBV28 to TRBJ2-7; 11 bases fit TRBD2. Source material: blood. In nucleotides, the CDR3 is TGTGCCAGCAGATACGGACTAGCGGGCTACGAGCAGTACTTC. It codes for CASRYGLAGYEQYF.